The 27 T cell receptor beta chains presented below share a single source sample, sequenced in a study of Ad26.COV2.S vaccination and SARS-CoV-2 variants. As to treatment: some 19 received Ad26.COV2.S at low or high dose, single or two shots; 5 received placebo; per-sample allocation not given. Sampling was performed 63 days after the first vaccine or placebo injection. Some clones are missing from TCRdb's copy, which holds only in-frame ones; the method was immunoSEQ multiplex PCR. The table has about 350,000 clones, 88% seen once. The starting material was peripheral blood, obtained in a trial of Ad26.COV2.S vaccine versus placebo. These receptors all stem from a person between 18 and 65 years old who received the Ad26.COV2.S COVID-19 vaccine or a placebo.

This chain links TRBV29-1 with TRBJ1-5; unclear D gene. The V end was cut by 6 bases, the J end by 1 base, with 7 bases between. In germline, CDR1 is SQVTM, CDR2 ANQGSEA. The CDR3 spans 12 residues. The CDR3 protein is CSVGLSNQPQHF. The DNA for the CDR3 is TGCAGCGTGGGTTTGAGCAATCAGCCCCAGCATTTT.

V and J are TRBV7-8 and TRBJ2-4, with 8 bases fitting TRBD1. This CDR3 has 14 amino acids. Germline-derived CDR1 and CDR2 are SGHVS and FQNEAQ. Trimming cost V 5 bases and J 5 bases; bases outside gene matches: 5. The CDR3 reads CASSPTGAQNIQYF. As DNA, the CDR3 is TGTGCCAGCAGCCCGACAGGGGCTCAAAACATTCAGTACTTC. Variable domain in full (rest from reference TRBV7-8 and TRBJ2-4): GAGVSQSPRYKVAKRGQDVALRCDPISGHVSLFWYQQALGQGPEFLTYFQNEAQLDKSGLPSDRFFAERPEGSVSTLKIQRTQQEDSAVYLCASSPTGAQNIQYFGAGTRLSVL.

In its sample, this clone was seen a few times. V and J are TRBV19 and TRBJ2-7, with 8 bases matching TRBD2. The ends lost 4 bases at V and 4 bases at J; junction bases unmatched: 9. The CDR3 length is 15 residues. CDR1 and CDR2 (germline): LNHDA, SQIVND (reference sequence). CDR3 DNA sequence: TGTGCCAGTAGTACCTCGGGACTAGGTATTTACGAGCAGTACTTC. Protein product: CASSTSGLGIYEQYF.

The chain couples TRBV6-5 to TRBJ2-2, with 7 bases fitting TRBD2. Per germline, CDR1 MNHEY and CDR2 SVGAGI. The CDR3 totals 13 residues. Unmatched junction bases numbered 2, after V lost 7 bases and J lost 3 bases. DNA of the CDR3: TGTGCCAGCAAGGGAGGGGACACCGGGGAGCTGTTTTTT. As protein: CASKGGDTGELFF.

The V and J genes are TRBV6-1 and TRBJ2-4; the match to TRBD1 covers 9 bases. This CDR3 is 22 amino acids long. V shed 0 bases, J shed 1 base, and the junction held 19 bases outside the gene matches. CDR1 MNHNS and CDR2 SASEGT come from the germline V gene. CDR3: CASSEATVVVGFTGGAKNIQYF. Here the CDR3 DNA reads TGTGCCAGCAGTGAAGCCACGGTAGTTGTTGGGTTTACAGGGGGCGCCAAAAACATTCAGTACTTC.

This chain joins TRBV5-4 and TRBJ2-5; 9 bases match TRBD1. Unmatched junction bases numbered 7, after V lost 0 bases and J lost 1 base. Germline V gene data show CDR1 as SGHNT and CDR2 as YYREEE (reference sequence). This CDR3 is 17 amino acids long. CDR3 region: CASSLAGGQGSQETQYF. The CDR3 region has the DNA TGTGCCAGCAGCTTGGCCGGGGGACAGGGATCCCAAGAGACCCAGTACTTC.

CDR3 sequence: CASSLGAGQEKLFF. CDR3 nucleotide sequence: TGCGCCAGCAGCTTGGGGGCAGGCCAAGAAAAACTGTTTTTT. The chain has TRBV5-1 and TRBJ1-4; D not certain. The CDR3 consists of 14 residues. Trimming left V 0 bases short and J 8 bases short, with 11 bases between. CDR1 and CDR2 (germline): SGHRS, YFSETQ.

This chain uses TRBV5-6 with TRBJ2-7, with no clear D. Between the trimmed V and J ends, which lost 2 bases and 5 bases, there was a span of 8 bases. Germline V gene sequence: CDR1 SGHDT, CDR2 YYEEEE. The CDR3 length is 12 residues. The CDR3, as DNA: TGTGCCAGCAGCTTATGGGAAGACGAGCAGTACTTC. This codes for CASSLWEDEQYF.

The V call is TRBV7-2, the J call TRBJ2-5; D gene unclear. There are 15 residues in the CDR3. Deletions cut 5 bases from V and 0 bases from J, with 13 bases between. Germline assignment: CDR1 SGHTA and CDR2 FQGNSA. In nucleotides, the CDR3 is TGTGCCAGCAGCCGCAGGACCGCGAACCAAGAGACCCAGTACTTC. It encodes CASSRRTANQETQYF.

The CDR3 coding sequence is TGTGCCAGCAGCCCCGGTGAAGGGATCTTT. As protein: CASSPGEGIF. The chain couples TRBV21-1 to TRBJ1-1. TRBV21-1 is a pseudogene segment. CDR3 length: 10 amino acids.

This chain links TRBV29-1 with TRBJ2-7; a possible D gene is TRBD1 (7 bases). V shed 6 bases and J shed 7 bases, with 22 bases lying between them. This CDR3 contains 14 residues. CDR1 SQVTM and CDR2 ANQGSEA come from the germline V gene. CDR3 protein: CSVPKGRQGGEQYF. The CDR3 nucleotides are TGCAGCGTACCAAAGGGGCGACAGGGAGGAGAGCAGTACTTC.

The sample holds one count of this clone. CDR3 nucleotide sequence: TGTGCCAGCAGTGAATATAGGAGTTCCACAGATACGCAGTATTTT. Its translation is CASSEYRSSTDTQYF. This chain connects TRBV25-1 to TRBJ2-3, with D uncertain. Germline loops: CDR1 MGHDK, CDR2 SYGVNS. V was shortened by 0 bases and J by 2 bases, with 9 bases between the two germline ends. There are 15 residues in the CDR3. The full variable domain, with the rest looked up from reference TRBV25-1 and TRBJ2-3, is EADIYQTPRYLVIGTGKKITLECSQTMGHDKMYWYQQDPGMELHLIHYSYGVNSTEKGDLSSESTVSRIRTEHFPLTLESARPSHTSQYLCASSEYRSSTDTQYFGPGTRLTVL.

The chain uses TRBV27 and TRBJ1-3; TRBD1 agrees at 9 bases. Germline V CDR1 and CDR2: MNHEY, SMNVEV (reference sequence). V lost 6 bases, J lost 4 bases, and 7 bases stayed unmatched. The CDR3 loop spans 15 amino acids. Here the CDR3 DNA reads TGTGCCAGCAGGACAACAGGGGGCGCCGGAAACACCATATATTTT. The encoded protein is CASRTTGGAGNTIYF.

The CDR3 sequence is CASSSPARHYGYTF. For the CDR3, the DNA is TGTGCCAGCAGCTCTCCAGCGAGGCACTATGGCTACACCTTC. The gene calls are TRBV11-2 and TRBJ1-2, with unresolved D. In germline, CDR1 is SGHAT, CDR2 FQNNGV. This CDR3 has 14 residues. Trimming shortened V by 4 bases and J by 3 bases, and 12 bases separated the two germline ends.

CDR3 protein: CASSQDPGQSSGKLFF. The CDR3 region has the DNA TGTGCCAGCAGCCAAGATCCCGGGCAGAGTAGCGGAAAACTGTTTTTT. The chain couples TRBV3-1 (or the pseudogene TRBV3-2) to TRBJ1-4; D is undetermined. CDR3 length: 16 amino acids. The germline V gene encodes CDR1 LGHDT and CDR2 YNNKEL (reference sequence). V was trimmed by 0 bases and J by 10 bases, leaving 18 bases between them.

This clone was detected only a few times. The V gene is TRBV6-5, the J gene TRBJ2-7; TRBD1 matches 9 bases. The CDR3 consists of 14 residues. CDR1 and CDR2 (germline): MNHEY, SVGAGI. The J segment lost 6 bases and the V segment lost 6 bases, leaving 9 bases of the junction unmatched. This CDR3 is CASRPGQGLSEQYF. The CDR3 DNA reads TGTGCCAGCAGACCGGGACAGGGTTTGTCCGAGCAGTACTTC.

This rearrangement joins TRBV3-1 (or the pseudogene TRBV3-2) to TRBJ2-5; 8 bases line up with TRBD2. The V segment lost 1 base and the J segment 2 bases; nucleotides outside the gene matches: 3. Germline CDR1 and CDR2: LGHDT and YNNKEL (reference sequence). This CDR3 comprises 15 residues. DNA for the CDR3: TGTGCCAGCAGCCAAGCTACTAGCGGTCAAGAGACCCAGTACTTC. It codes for CASSQATSGQETQYF.

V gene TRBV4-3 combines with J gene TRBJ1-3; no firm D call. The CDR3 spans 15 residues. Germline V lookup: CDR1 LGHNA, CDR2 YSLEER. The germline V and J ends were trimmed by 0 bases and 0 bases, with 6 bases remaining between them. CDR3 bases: TGCGCCAGCAGCCAAGAGGTGGGCTCTGGAAACACCATATATTTT. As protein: CASSQEVGSGNTIYF.

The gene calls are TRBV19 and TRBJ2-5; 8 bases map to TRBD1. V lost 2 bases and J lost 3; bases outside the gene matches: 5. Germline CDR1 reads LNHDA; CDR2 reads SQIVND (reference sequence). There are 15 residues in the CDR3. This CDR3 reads CASSIRAGGKETQYF. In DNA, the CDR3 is TGTGCCAGTAGTATACGGGCAGGGGGCAAAGAGACCCAGTACTTC.

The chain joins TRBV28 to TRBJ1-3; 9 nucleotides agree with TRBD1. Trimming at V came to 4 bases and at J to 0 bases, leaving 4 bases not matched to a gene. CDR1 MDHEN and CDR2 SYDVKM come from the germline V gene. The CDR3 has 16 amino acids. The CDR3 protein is CASSYLTGGSGNTIYF. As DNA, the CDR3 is TGTGCCAGCAGTTACCTGACAGGGGGCTCTGGAAACACCATATATTTT. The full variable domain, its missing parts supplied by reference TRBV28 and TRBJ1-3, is DVKVTQSSRYLVKRTGEKVFLECVQDMDHENMFWYRQDPGLGLRLIYFSYDVKMKEKGDIPEGYSVSREKKERFSLILESASTNQTSMYLCASSYLTGGSGNTIYFGEGSWLTVV.

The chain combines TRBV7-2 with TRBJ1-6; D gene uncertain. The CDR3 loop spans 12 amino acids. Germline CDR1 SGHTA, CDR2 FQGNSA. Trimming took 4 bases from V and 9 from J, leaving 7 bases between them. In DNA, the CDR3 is TGTGCCAGCAGCTACCGTTTTTCACCCCTCCACTTT. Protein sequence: CASSYRFSPLHF. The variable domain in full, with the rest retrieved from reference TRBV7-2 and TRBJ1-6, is GAGVSQSPSNKVTEKGKDVELRCDPISGHTALYWYRQSLGQGLEFLIYFQGNSAPDKSGLPSDRFSAERTGGSVSTLTIQRTQQEDSAVYLCASSYRFSPLHFGNGTRLTVT.

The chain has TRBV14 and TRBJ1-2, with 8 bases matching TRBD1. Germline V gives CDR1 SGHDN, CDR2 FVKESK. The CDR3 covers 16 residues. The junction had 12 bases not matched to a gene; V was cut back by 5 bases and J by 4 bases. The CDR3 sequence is CASSISQGALGYGYTF. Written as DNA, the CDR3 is TGTGCCAGCAGCATATCGCAGGGGGCGCTTGGCTATGGCTACACCTTC.

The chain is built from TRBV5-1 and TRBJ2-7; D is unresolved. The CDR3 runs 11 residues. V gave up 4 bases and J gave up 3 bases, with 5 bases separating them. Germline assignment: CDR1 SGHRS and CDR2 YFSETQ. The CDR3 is CASSQNYEQYF. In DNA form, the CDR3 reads TGCGCCAGCAGCCAGAACTACGAGCAGTACTTC. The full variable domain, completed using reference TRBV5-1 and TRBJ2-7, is KAGVTQTPRYLIKTRGQQVTLSCSPISGHRSVSWYQQTPGQGLQFLFEYFSETQRNKGNFPGRFSGRQFSNSRSEMNVSTLELGDSALYLCASSQNYEQYFGPGTRLTVT.

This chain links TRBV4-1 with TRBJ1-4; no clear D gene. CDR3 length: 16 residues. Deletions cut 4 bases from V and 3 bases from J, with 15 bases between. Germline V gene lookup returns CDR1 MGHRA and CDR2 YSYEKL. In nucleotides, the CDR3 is TGCGCCAGCAGCCGGGAGAGGACTGATGCTAATGAAAAACTGTTTTTT. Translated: CASSRERTDANEKLFF.

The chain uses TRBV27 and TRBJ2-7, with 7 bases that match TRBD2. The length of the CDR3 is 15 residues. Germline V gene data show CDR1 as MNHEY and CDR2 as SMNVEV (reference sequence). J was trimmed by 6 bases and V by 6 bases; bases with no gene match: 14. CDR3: CASSPRGSGGGEQYF. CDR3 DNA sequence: TGTGCCAGCAGCCCCAGAGGCTCGGGAGGTGGCGAGCAGTACTTC.

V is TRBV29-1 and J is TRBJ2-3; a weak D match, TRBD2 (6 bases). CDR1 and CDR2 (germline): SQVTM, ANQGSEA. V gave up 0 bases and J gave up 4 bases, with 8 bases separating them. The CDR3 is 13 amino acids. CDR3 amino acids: CSVEEGTSDTQYF. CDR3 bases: TGCAGCGTTGAAGAAGGGACTTCAGATACGCAGTATTTT.

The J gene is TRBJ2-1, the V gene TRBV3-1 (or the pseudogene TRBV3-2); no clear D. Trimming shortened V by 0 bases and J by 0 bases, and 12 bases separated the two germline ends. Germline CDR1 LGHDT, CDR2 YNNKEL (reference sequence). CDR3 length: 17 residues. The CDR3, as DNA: TGTGCCAGCAGCCAAGAATCCCACTGGAGCTCCTACAATGAGCAGTTCTTC. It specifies CASSQESHWSSYNEQFF.